This T cell receptor beta chain is from a study of cytomegalovirus exposure and HLA in healthy donors (dated by TCRdb to 2015 to 2018). General notes on the study: In an earlier analysis of 587 of the donors, less than 350 Gb of sequence data and approximately 120 million unique TCR beta sequences from about 179 million T cells were reported. Roughly 300 gigabases of sequencing data and 75 million to 85 million unique TCR sequences made up an early release that covered 500 to 650 HLA-typed donors. Of the 300 to 450 genotyped donors, more than 75% were placed in the genetic ancestry cluster associated with self-reported Caucasian donors. The study aimed to test whether cataloging public T cell receptors could reveal signatures of past pathogen exposure. The T cell repertoires of several hundred subjects were profiled by immunosequencing and related to cytomegalovirus serostatus. Besides the first cohort of approximately 710 subjects, a separate validation cohort made up of some 110 different subjects was used. To predict cytomegalovirus infection status, the study brought together high-throughput TCR immunosequencing, statistical association of individual TCRs with disease status, and machine learning. In a later analysis, previously published TCR beta repertoires from roughly 710 donors were re-analyzed and high-resolution HLA genotyping was added so that TCR occurrence patterns could be studied. In the later analysis, no new phenotypic data were used to find candidate immune exposures; instead, reliance was placed on TCR beta sequences and their occurrence across donors. An earlier analysis of about 600 of the donors used high-throughput TCR beta sequencing to judge whether each TCR beta V gene segment behaved as functional or pseudogenic. Donor age, sex, ethnicity and CMV serostatus were compiled alongside the repertoire data. In a later genetic analysis, genome-wide SNP genotypes for about three fifths of the roughly 670 donors were used, and that subset was treated as a discovery cohort. All discovery cohort repertoires had been generated using a single sequencing platform. Class I and class II HLA loci were covered by the typing at four-digit resolution. Typing coverage differed by locus: A, B, C, DRB1 and DQB1 were typed in roughly 629-630 donors, DQA1 in about 500, DPA1 in around 610, and DPB1 in 400 to 480. Four to six DR-DQ haplotypes were handled as single units for association and clustering, since linkage in the cohort was strong. Among some 400 genotyped donors of the cohort, an average of around 220,000 unique TCR beta nucleotide sequences was sequenced per donor, of which 15% to 20% were non-productive.

Beyond this particular receptor, the publication reports: Sequencing depth was assumed to be roughly uniform across donors in the presence/absence analyses, though that assumption may not hold. An association between a missense DCLRE1C variant and V-gene and J-gene trimming of TCR beta chains was found in a later genetic analysis and replicated in an independent cohort. In an earlier analysis of 587 of the donors, most TCR beta V segments appeared in productive rearrangements about 87% or about 30% of the time, broadly matching IMGT annotations. A later analysis found that most CMV-associated TCR beta chains appeared HLA-restricted, with HLA associations seemingly driven largely by CMV exposure. While some public TCRs were present in many individuals, most TCR sequences turned up only very rarely across donors. In a later analysis, HLA-associated TCR beta chains showed more clonal expansion and lower generation probabilities than non-associated chains that were equally common. Several of the top co-occurrence clusters appeared to be linked to parvovirus B19, influenza, CMV and Epstein-Barr virus, according to a later analysis. The cohort was sequenced for TCR beta chains only, and without alpha or paired-chain data the features that could be detected were limited. When HLA alleles, especially DR and DQ, strongly co-occurred, TCR associations were difficult to assign to individual alleles. A cluster of highly shared sequence variants was judged likely to represent a technical artifact of the sequencing pipeline. Because the 87-base-pair reads could not distinguish some IMGT-functional V segments, including TRBV6-2 and TRBV6-3, those segments were excluded. The study gave a list of over 150 TCR beta chains associated with cytomegalovirus. The classifier was reported to diagnose cytomegalovirus status with high specificity and sensitivity in both the original and validation cohorts. The earlier analysis of 587 of the donors excluded about 16 rarely observed V segments, including chromosome 9 orphons, because counts were too low. Linkage disequilibrium might explain the correlated functional status among segregating V segments, but an unknown experimental factor could not be ruled out. Three of the identified cytomegalovirus-associated TCR beta chains were confirmed in vitro to be specific for cytomegalovirus antigens. In a later genetic analysis, fewer N-insertions in productive TCRs were reported among donors in an Asian-associated ancestry cluster than the roughly 640-donor mean. Because HLA typing was missing for some donors at each locus, association tests included only the typed subset. Immune exposure information for the cohort was limited to CMV serostatus. Specific HLA alleles were associated with 16,951 TCR beta sequences at a false discovery rate of 0.05 in a later analysis. According to the authors, the approach could potentially be generalized to other disease states and immunological phenotypes. A further reported finding was that TCR beta sequences accurately predicted the HLA-A and HLA-B alleles for most subjects in the first cohort. In a later analysis, TCR association rates were found to vary across HLA loci, with the most associated TCRs seen for DRB1 alleles and the fewest for HLA-C alleles.

Libraries were built with the immunoSEQ multiplex PCR assay. For the multiplex PCR, a mixture combining 60 forward primers for TCR Vbeta segments and 13 reverse primers for TCR Jbeta segments was used. A multiplex PCR assay on genomic DNA amplified the CDR3 region of rearranged TCR beta genes. The Illumina HiSeq System was used to sequence the amplified TCR beta libraries as 87-base-pair reads. As for how the authors treated the data: A later analysis counted approximately 74 million unique TCR beta chains across the 650 to 700 repertoires, and 10 million to 12 million of these chains were shared by at least two donors. Raw reads were error-corrected and collapsed into unique sequences with a nearest-neighbor algorithm that merged closely related sequences to remove PCR and sequencing errors. CDR3 sequences were aligned to IMGT reference sequences to assign V, D and J gene segments. For a sequence to be retained, at least a six-nucleotide match to both a V gene segment and a J gene segment was required. Rearrangements were called productive when the CDR3 lacked stop codons and stayed in frame with V and J; all others were non-productive. CDR3 was defined by IMGT convention, running from the second conserved V-encoded cysteine to the conserved J-encoded phenylalanine. In an earlier analysis of some 550 of the donors, sequences lacking an unambiguous match to a single V gene segment were excluded. In an earlier analysis of 500 to 750 of the donors, V segments were called functional above 56.7% productive rearrangements and were called segregating when the between-donor standard deviation exceeded 5%. A statistical classification framework was built to diagnose cytomegalovirus status from the catalog of TCR beta chain sequences. In a later analysis, V and J genes were assigned by comparing TCR nucleotide sequences against IMGT/GENE-DB human TR gene sequences. The TCRdist pipeline was used in a later analysis to assign CDR3 sequences and most-parsimonious VDJ recombination scenarios. In a later analysis, each TCR beta chain was defined by its CDR3 amino acid sequence together with its V-gene family, and reads lacking a unique V-gene family were excluded. A later analysis removed 600 or so highly shared, low-generation-probability nucleotide sequences to deal with suspected cross-contamination and a sequencing artifact. In a later analysis, a clonal expansion index for each public chain was calculated from normalized within-repertoire ranks of inferred template counts. In a later analysis, generation probabilities were computed with a VDJ recombination model fitted to out-of-frame rearrangements, and the resulting probabilities were checked against IGoR. A later analysis scored TCR-TCR, TCR-HLA and TCR-CMV co-occurrence with hypergeometric tests, applying a repertoire-size bias correction to TCR pairs. A later analysis estimated false discovery rates by permuting HLA or CMV assignments 20 times. In a later analysis, co-occurring TCRs were grouped using DBSCAN, and TCRdist sequence similarity was added for clustering within HLA-allele-positive subsets. Repertoires with fewer than 30,000 or more than 120,000 public chains, plus five repertoires with anomalous nucleotide sharing, were excluded from co-occurrence clustering. This immuneACCESS table, as held by TCRdb, lists in-frame sequences with V and J called but not all clones. Of the missing ones, under half trace to an unresolved V gene in checked studies; the others have no known cause. That table gives V, J and clone size, and the DNA gave D and trimming. This sample is represented by some 180,000 clones; approximately 12% of them were singletons. The top ten clones comprise over 6.5% of the sample.

There are 16 amino acids in the CDR3, from cysteine to phenylalanine inclusive. Only CDR3 DNA is held: 48 bases, read in frame from base 1. V sheds 1 base and J sheds 0 bases, leaving 10 bases between their ends. According to the germline V gene, CDR1 reads LGHNA and CDR2 reads YNFKEQ. Of note for this clone: Its antigen is still unknown. No quality values exist for individual bases; no much larger clone is one base distant.

The cohort consisted of 670 or so healthy bone marrow donors. Cohort members were all nominally healthy when sampled, although unrecorded immune exposures were likely present. The donor tested CMV seropositive and was one of the 289 seropositive cohort members. A peripheral blood sample was collected from each donor, and TCR beta sequencing was performed on peripheral blood mononuclear cells. Genomic DNA was extracted from the blood cell samples with the Qiagen DNeasy Blood Extraction Kit. The chain was built from TRBV4-2 and TRBJ1-3; the D gene is unclear. Sequenced material: PBMCs. The sequence came from a man aged 50 to 60 in good health and CMV-seropositive. CDR3 sequence: CASSQGSSGSGNTIYF. DNA sequence: TGTGCCAGCAGCCAAGGATCCTCGGGCTCTGGAAACACCATATATTTT.